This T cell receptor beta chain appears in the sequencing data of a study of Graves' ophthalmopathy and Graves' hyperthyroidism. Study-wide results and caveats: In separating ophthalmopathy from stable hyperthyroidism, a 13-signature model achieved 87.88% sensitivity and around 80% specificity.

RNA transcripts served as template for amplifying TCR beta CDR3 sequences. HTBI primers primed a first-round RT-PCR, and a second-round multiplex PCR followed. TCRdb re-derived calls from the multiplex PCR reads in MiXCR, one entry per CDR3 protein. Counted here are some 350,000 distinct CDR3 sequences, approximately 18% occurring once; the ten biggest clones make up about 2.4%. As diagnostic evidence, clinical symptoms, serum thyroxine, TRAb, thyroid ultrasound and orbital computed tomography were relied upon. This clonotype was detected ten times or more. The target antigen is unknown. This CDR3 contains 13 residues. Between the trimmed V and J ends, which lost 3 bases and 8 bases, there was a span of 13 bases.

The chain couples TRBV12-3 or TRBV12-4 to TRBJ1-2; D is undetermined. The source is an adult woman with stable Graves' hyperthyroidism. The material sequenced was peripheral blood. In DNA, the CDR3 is TGTGCCAGCAGTTTGGGTTTGCCTGGGGGCTACACCTTC. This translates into CASSLGLPGGYTF.